A single sample is the source of the 22 T cell receptor beta chains below, sequenced in a study of early T cells in non-severe SARS-CoV-2 infection. TCRdb ran MiXCR on the 5' RACE reads and lists one entry per CDR3 protein. The sample records some 57,000 distinct CDR3 sequences, over 9.5% being singletons. The sample was whole blood. The receptors were gathered from an adult who was a healthcare worker with PCR-confirmed SARS-CoV-2 infection or an uninfected control (not recorded which).

This clonotype has at least ten counts. V and J are TRBV6-2 or TRBV6-3 and TRBJ2-7; TRBD2 aligns across 10 bases. Per the germline V gene, CDR1 is MNHEY and CDR2 is SVGEGT. V was clipped by 0 bases and J by 2 bases; unmatched bases: 13. This CDR3 has 19 amino acids. The CDR3 sequence: CASSYSQGLAPTNPYEQYF. The CDR3 DNA sequence: TGTGCCAGCAGTTACTCGCAGGGACTAGCGCCGACGAACCCCTACGAGCAGTACTTC.

This clonotype was observed at least ten times. For the CDR3, the DNA is TGCAGTGCTAGAGCTGGGGGGCCCTTGACCTACGAGCAGTACTTC. Translation: CSARAGGPLTYEQYF. V gene TRBV20-1 combines with J gene TRBJ2-7; either TRBD1 or TRBD2 may supply D (6 bases each). The CDR3 sequence is 15 residues long. Trimming left V 1 base short and J 2 bases short, with 15 bases between. In germline, CDR1 is DFQATT, CDR2 SNEGSKA (reference sequence).

The CDR3 DNA is TGCGCCAGCAGCTTGGAGGGGGGCCGTGGCACAGATACGCAGTATTTT. It codes for CASSLEGGRGTDTQYF. The chain combines TRBV5-1 with TRBJ2-3; D may be TRBD1 or TRBD2 (6 bases each). Trimming removed 0 bases from V and 1 base from J, with 12 bases in between. The CDR3 covers 16 residues. The germline V gene encodes CDR1 SGHRS and CDR2 YFSETQ.

This clonotype was observed at least ten times. The CDR3: CASSTQGNTEAFF. In DNA form, the CDR3 reads TGTGCCAGCAGCACCCAGGGAAACACTGAAGCTTTCTTT. This chain connects TRBV7-3 to TRBJ1-1, with D perhaps TRBD1 (5 bases). The CDR3 sequence is 13 residues long. The V and J ends lost 5 bases and 2 bases respectively, with 9 bases between them. Germline CDR1 is SGHTA and CDR2 is FQGTGA.

This clonotype was picked up a small number of times. The gene calls are TRBV12-5 and TRBJ2-7, with 9 bases aligning to TRBD1. Losses at the gene ends were 5 bases for V and 9 bases for J; bases not matched to a gene: 14. This CDR3 is built from 15 residues. Germline assignment: CDR1 LGHNT and CDR2 FRNRAP. DNA of the CDR3: TGTGCTAGTGGTCCTCCCGGGACAGGGCTACGATGGCAGTACTTC. This translates into CASGPPGTGLRWQYF.

The chain uses TRBV2 and TRBJ1-5, with D possibly matching TRBD1 (6 bases). This CDR3 comprises 14 residues. Per germline, CDR1 SNHLY and CDR2 FYNNEI. V lost 4 bases and J lost 5, with 12 bases in between. CDR3 sequence (DNA): TGTGCCAGCAGTGGGGGGACACTCGATCAGCCCCAGCATTTT. Translation: CASSGGTLDQPQHF.

As DNA, the CDR3 is TGTGCCATCAGACTAACAGTGAACACTGAAGCTTTCTTT. Translating gives CAIRLTVNTEAFF. The V and J genes are TRBV10-3 and TRBJ1-1; no clear D gene. Germline V gene lookup returns CDR1 ENHRY and CDR2 SYGVKD. This CDR3 has 13 amino acids. Trimming shortened V by 6 bases and J by 0 bases, and 8 bases separated the two germline ends.

V is TRBV11-2 and J is TRBJ2-3, with no clear D. The germline V gene has CDR1 SGHAT and CDR2 FQNNGV. V lost 5 bases and J 6 bases, leaving 24 bases between the germline ends. This CDR3 contains 17 residues. The CDR3 reads CASSPSLRAIFRDTQYF. The CDR3 bases are TGTGCCAGCAGCCCCTCCCTCCGGGCCATCTTCAGGGATACGCAGTATTTT. Using reference TRBV11-2 and TRBJ2-3 for the parts outside the CDR3, the full variable domain is EAGVAQSPRYKIIEKRQSVAFWCNPISGHATLYWYQQILGQGPKLLIQFQNNGVVDDSQLPKDRFSAERLKGVDSTLKIQPAKLEDSAVYLCASSPSLRAIFRDTQYFGPGTRLTVL.

This clonotype showed up just a few times. This chain links TRBV10-3 with TRBJ1-6; 8 bases line up with TRBD1. From germline, CDR1 is ENHRY and CDR2 SYGVKD. V trimming: 3 bases; J trimming: 6 bases; junction bases outside the gene matches: 4. The CDR3 consists of 15 residues. The CDR3 loop is CAISEQTGVNSPLHF. Here the CDR3 DNA reads TGTGCCATCAGTGAACAGACAGGGGTTAATTCACCCCTCCACTTT.

The chain employs TRBV11-2 and TRBJ2-7; no definite D call. Germline lookup yields CDR1 SGHAT and CDR2 FQNNGV. Trimming left V 0 bases short and J 3 bases short, with 0 bases between. The length of the CDR3 is 11 residues. The CDR3, as DNA: TGTGCCAGCAGCTTAGACTACGAGCAGTACTTC. Its translation is CASSLDYEQYF.

This clonotype was observed many times. J is TRBJ2-1 and V is TRBV20-1, with 9 bases fitting TRBD2. Germline lookup yields CDR1 DFQATT and CDR2 SNEGSKA (reference sequence). V trimming: 5 bases; J trimming: 2 bases; junction bases outside the gene matches: 4. The CDR3 has 14 residues. The CDR3 nucleotides read TGCAGTGCTGCTGCGGGGGGGGCCTACAATGAGCAGTTCTTC. This encodes CSAAAGGAYNEQFF.

This clonotype came up a few times. The chain employs TRBV20-1 and TRBJ2-7; D may be TRBD1 (5 bases). The CDR3 spans 11 residues. CDR1 DFQATT and CDR2 SNEGSKA come from the germline V gene (reference sequence). V shed 3 bases and J shed 4 bases, with 7 bases lying between them. The CDR3: CSASRGYEQYF. As DNA, the CDR3 is TGCAGTGCTAGTAGGGGTTACGAGCAGTACTTC.

This clonotype was seen repeatedly, ten times or more. The rearrangement links TRBV4-1 to TRBJ1-1, with TRBD1 identical over 12 bases. The J segment lost 6 bases and the V segment lost 2 bases, leaving 7 bases of the junction unmatched. The CDR3 is 16 amino acids. Germline CDR1 is MGHRA and CDR2 is YSYEKL. The DNA for the CDR3 is TGCGCCAGCAGCCAAACATGGGACAGGGGGCCGGCTGAAGCTTTCTTT. Its protein product is CASSQTWDRGPAEAFF.

This clonotype showed up many times. The chain has TRBV4-3 and TRBJ2-7; D may be TRBD1 (5 bases). Germline V gene sequence: CDR1 LGHNA, CDR2 YSLEER. Trimming stripped 4 bases from V and 2 bases from J, with 15 bases between. The CDR3 is 15 residues long. The CDR3 reads CASSLQARGPYEQYF. The CDR3 DNA is TGCGCCAGCAGCCTCCAGGCAAGGGGTCCCTACGAGCAGTACTTC.

This clonotype was picked up many times. The chain is built from TRBV29-1 and TRBJ2-5; D might be TRBD2 (5 bases). The germline V gene encodes CDR1 SQVTM and CDR2 ANQGSEA. V lost 7 bases and J 2 bases, leaving 11 bases between the germline ends. The CDR3 is 12 residues long. This chain's CDR3 is CSADGDQETQYF. For the CDR3, the DNA is TGCAGCGCCGACGGGGATCAAGAGACCCAGTACTTC. The full variable domain, with the rest looked up from reference TRBV29-1 and TRBJ2-5, is SAVISQKPSRDICQRGTSLTIQCQVDSQVTMMFWYRQQPGQSLTLIATANQGSEATYESGFVIDKFPISRPNLTFSTLTVSNMSPEDSSIYLCSADGDQETQYFGPGTRLLVL.

This clonotype was seen repeatedly, ten times or more. This chain links TRBV5-1 with TRBJ1-1; no definite D call. Germline V CDR1 and CDR2: SGHRS, YFSETQ. V dropped 1 base and J dropped 1 base, with 5 bases sitting between them. This CDR3 spans 13 amino acids. The CDR3 here is CASSLSPNTEAFF. CDR3 DNA: TGCGCCAGCAGCTTGTCGCCGAACACTGAAGCTTTCTTT.

This clonotype has only a few counts. The J gene is TRBJ2-1, the V gene TRBV2, with D maybe TRBD1 (5 bases). Germline lookup yields CDR1 SNHLY and CDR2 FYNNEI. V was clipped by 9 bases and J by 5 bases, with 14 bases between them. The CDR3 consists of 13 residues. The CDR3: CASLTEVNNEQFF. The CDR3 DNA reads TGTGCCAGTCTGACAGAAGTTAACAATGAGCAGTTCTTC. The full variable domain, in which reference TRBV2 and TRBJ2-1 provide the parts outside the CDR3, is EPEVTQTPSHQVTQMGQEVILRCVPISNHLYFYWYRQILGQKVEFLVSFYNNEISEKSEIFDDQFSVERPDGSNFTLKIRSTKLEDSAMYFCASLTEVNNEQFFGPGTRLTVL.

The rearrangement joins TRBV18 to TRBJ1-2, with D possibly TRBD1 on 5 matching bases. Per germline, CDR1 KGHSH and CDR2 LQKENI. Trimming cost V 3 bases and J 3 bases, with 14 bases left between them. The CDR3 length is 15 residues. This chain's CDR3 is CASSPRVGADYGYTF. The CDR3 bases are TGTGCCAGCTCACCTAGAGTAGGGGCGGACTATGGCTACACCTTC.

This clonotype came up a few times. CDR3 residues: CSVNGLRGETQYF. The CDR3 DNA follows: TGCAGCGTTAATGGACTCAGGGGGGAGACCCAGTACTTC. V usage is TRBV29-1 and J usage is TRBJ2-5, with 7 bases matching TRBD1. The germline gives CDR1 SQVTM, CDR2 ANQGSEA. With V trimmed by 5 bases and J by 5 bases, 8 bases remained unmatched. This CDR3 is 13 amino acids long.

The chain's CDR3 is CASRTTGSYEQYF. CDR3 nucleotides: TGTGCCAGCAGGACGACCGGATCCTACGAGCAGTACTTC. This sequence joins TRBV27 and TRBJ2-7; D not certain. The CDR3 consists of 13 residues. The V end was cut by 6 bases, the J end by 1 base, with 10 bases between. CDR1 and CDR2 (germline): MNHEY, SMNVEV (reference sequence).

This clonotype was recorded many times. An end of the junction differs from the germline gene, which may be a read error. The CDR3 loop reads CASSLSLSTDTQYF. Here the CDR3 DNA reads TGTGCCAGCAGCCTTTCTCTAAGCACTGATACGCAGTATTTT. This chain connects TRBV7-2 to TRBJ2-3; unclear D gene. This CDR3 is 14 amino acids long. The germline V gene encodes CDR1 SGHTA and CDR2 FQGNSA.

This clonotype was seen repeatedly, ten times or more. The chain is built from TRBV7-6 and TRBJ2-7; tentative D call: TRBD2 (6 bases). This CDR3 has 13 amino acids. Germline V gene lookup returns CDR1 SGHVS and CDR2 FNYEAQ. Trimming took 2 bases from V and 4 from J, leaving 9 bases between them. The CDR3: CASSLPGGYEQYF. DNA for the CDR3: TGTGCCAGCAGCTTACCTGGGGGGTACGAGCAGTACTTC.